The 7 T cell receptor beta chains below were found in one sample sequenced in a study of T-cell memory formation after mild COVID-19. MiXCR, run by TCRdb on the 5' RACE reads, gives a single entry per CDR3 protein. Here the sample spans about 170,000 distinct CDR3 sequences, roughly 13% being singletons. Sequencing used PBMCs or a T cell subset sorted from them (not recorded which). These receptors came from a man between 18 and 35 years old who had mild COVID-19 (a few samples of this study predate the infection). Cell type and time point are not known.

This clonotype occurred a few times. The rearrangement uses TRBV7-4 and TRBJ2-7; D is unresolved. CDR1 SGHVT and CDR2 SQSDAQ come from the germline V gene. Trimming took off 5 bases at V and 2 bases at J, with 10 bases between the two ends. The CDR3 contains 13 residues. The CDR3 region has the DNA TGTGCCAGCAGCCATCCTTTTGCCTACGAGCAGTACGTC. This codes for CASSHPFAYEQYV.

This clonotype is classed as medium-sized. This sequence joins TRBV7-2 and TRBJ2-4; 7 bases line up with TRBD2. V lost 5 bases and J lost 1; bases outside the gene matches: 5. Germline-derived CDR1 and CDR2 are SGHTA and FQGNSA. This CDR3 spans 15 amino acids. This CDR3 reads CASSRDYGAKNIQYF. DNA of the CDR3: TGTGCCAGCAGCAGGGACTACGGGGCCAAAAACATTCAGTACTTC.

In its sample, this clonotype was seen a few times. The V and J genes are TRBV12-3 or TRBV12-4 and TRBJ2-2, with D perhaps being TRBD1 or TRBD2 (5 bases each). This CDR3 has 14 residues. V lost 3 bases, J lost 4 bases, and 9 bases lay in between. This chain's CDR3 is CASSFGTPTGELFF. For the CDR3, the DNA is TGTGCCAGCAGTTTCGGGACCCCCACCGGGGAGCTGTTTTTT.

This clonotype was seen once. V gene TRBV7-9 combines with J gene TRBJ1-1; TRBD1 might be the D (6 bases). Trimming cost V 5 bases and J 2 bases, with 12 bases left between them. Germline lookup yields CDR1 SEHNR and CDR2 FQNEAQ (reference sequence). The CDR3 contains 14 residues. CDR3 sequence: CASSVRQVNTEAFF. The CDR3 nucleotides read TGTGCCAGCAGCGTTCGACAGGTTAACACTGAAGCTTTCTTT.

The chain uses TRBV7-4 and TRBJ1-4; possibly TRBD1 for D (6 bases). The CDR3 covers 16 residues. The V gene's germline CDR1 is SGHVT and CDR2 SQSDAQ. Trimming took off 1 base at V and 6 bases at J, with 15 bases between the two ends. The CDR3 loop is CASSLVGGPADEKLFF. The CDR3 DNA reads TGTGCCAGCAGCTTAGTAGGGGGGCCGGCGGATGAAAAACTGTTTTTT.

V is TRBV15 and J is TRBJ2-1; possibly TRBD1 for D (6 bases). This CDR3 comprises 15 residues. V was cut by 3 bases and J by 4 bases, with 13 bases left in between. The germline CDR1 and CDR2 sequences are LNHNV and YYDKDF (reference sequence). The CDR3 is CATSSRRQEYNEQFF. DNA of the CDR3: TGTGCCACCAGCAGCAGGCGACAGGAGTACAATGAGCAGTTCTTC.

The sample holds many counts of this clonotype. At one end, the junction sequence differs from germline, possibly due to a read error. This chain links TRBV7-2 with TRBJ2-7; a possible D gene is TRBD1 (6 bases). The germline CDR1 and CDR2 sequences are SGHTA and FQGNSA. CDR3 length equals 14 residues. The DNA of the CDR3 is TGTGCCAGCACCTTAGGGGGATCGTCCTACGAGCAGTACTTC. It yields the protein CASTLGGSSYEQYF.